This T cell receptor beta chain was identified in a study of blood T cell repertoires in COVID-19. For the study at large: The United States, Italy and Spain provided the acute and convalescent COVID-19 samples. From T cells, B-cell-depleted T cells, or PBMCs came the material, which was cDNA or gDNA.

Source study methods: From reference gene primer amplification, estimates of nucleated cell counts were derived. The method was immunoSEQ multiplex PCR; TCRdb's version includes in-frame clones alone and lacks a portion of them. That table supplies the V and J calls and clone size; D and trimming were determined from the DNA. The sample records 50,000 or so clones, roughly four fifths being singletons. Germline V gene data show CDR1 as SEHNR and CDR2 as FQNEAQ (reference sequence). V was pared by 4 bases and J by 4 bases, with 13 bases between. The CDR3 consists of 14 residues. The rearrangement joins TRBV7-9 to TRBJ1-1; D is unclear. The clonotype originates from a middle-aged man with acute or convalescent COVID-19. Sequencing was carried out using peripheral blood. In DNA form, the CDR3 reads TGTGCCAGCAGCTCCAAGGAGAGAATCACTGAAGCTTTCTTT. Protein sequence: CASSSKERITEAFF.